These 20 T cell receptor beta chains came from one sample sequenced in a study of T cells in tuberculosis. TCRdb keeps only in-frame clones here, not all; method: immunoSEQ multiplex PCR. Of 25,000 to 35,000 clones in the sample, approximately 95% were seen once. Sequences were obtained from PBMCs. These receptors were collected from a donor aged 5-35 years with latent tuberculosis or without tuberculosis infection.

CDR3 sequence: CASSQGTGVLYNEQFF. The DNA for the CDR3 is TGCGCCAGCAGCCAAGGGACAGGGGTTTTGTACAATGAGCAGTTCTTC. The chain joins TRBV4-1 to TRBJ2-1; TRBD1 aligns across 9 bases. The CDR3 runs 16 residues. Trimming cost V 1 base and J 4 bases; bases outside gene matches: 5. Germline V gene lookup returns CDR1 MGHRA and CDR2 YSYEKL.

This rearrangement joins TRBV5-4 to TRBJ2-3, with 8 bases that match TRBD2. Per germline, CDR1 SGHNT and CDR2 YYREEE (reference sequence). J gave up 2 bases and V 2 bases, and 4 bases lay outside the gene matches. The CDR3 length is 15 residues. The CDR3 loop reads CASSFELAATDTQYF. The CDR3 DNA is TGTGCCAGCAGCTTTGAACTAGCGGCCACAGATACGCAGTATTTT. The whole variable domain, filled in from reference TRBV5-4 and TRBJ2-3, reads ETGVTQSPTHLIKTRGQQVTLRCSSQSGHNTVSWYQQALGQGPQFIFQYYREEENGRGNFPPRFSGLQFPNYSSELNVNALELDDSALYLCASSFELAATDTQYFGPGTRLTVL.

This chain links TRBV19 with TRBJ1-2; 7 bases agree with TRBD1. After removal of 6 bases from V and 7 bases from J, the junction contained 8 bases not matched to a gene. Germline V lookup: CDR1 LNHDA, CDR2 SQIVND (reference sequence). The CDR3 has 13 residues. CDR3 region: CASSPRGYGGYTF. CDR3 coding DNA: TGTGCCAGTAGCCCCAGGGGGTACGGTGGCTACACCTTC.

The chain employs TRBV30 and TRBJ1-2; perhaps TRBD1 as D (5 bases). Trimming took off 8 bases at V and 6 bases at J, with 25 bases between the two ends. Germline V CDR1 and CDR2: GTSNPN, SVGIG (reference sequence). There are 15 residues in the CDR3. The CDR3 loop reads CAANPFGLGGDGYTF. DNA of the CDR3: TGTGCCGCGAATCCTTTTGGGCTTGGAGGGGATGGCTACACCTTC.

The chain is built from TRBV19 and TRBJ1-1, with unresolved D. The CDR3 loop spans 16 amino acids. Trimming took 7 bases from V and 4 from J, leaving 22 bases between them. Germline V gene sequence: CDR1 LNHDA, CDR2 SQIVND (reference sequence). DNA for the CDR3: TGTGCCAGTACCTCTCCCGGGAGGGCGGTGGGCACTGAAGCTTTCTTT. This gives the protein CASTSPGRAVGTEAFF.

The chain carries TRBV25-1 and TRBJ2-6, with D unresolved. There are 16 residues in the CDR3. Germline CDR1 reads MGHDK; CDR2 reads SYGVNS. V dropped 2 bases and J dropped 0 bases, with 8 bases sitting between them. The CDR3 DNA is TGTGCCAGCAGTGAAGCAGGTCTCTCTGGGGCCAACGTCCTGACTTTC. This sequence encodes CASSEAGLSGANVLTF.

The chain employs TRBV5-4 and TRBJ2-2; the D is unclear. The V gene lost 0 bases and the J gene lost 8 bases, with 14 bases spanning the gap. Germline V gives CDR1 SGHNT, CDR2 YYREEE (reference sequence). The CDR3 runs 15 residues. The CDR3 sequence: CASSLGAADLGELFF. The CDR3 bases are TGTGCCAGCAGCTTGGGTGCGGCCGACTTAGGGGAGCTGTTTTTT.

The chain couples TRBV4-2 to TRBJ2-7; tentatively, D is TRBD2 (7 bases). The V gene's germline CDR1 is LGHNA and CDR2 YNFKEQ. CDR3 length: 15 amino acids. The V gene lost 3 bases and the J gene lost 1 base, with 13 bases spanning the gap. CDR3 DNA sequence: TGTGCCAGCAGCCATTGGGGGGGCGATTCCTACGAGCAGTACTTC. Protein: CASSHWGGDSYEQYF.

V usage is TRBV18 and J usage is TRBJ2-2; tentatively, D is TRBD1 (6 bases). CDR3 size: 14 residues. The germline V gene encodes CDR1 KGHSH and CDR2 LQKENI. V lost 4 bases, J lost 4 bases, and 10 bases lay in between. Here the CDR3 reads CASSQGQVTGELFF. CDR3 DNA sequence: TGTGCCAGCTCACAGGGACAAGTCACCGGGGAGCTGTTTTTT.

The CDR3 here is CASSFSPHSSEQFF. Written as DNA, the CDR3 is TGTGCCAGCAGTTTCTCTCCTCACTCAAGCGAGCAGTTCTTC. The V gene is TRBV28, the J gene TRBJ2-1; D not resolved. V was pared by 3 bases and J by 10 bases, with 16 bases between. Germline lookup yields CDR1 MDHEN and CDR2 SYDVKM. There are 14 residues in the CDR3.

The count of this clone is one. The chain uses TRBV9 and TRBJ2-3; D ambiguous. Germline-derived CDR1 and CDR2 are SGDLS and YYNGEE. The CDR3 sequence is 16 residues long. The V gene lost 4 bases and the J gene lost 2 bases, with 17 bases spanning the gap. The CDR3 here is CASSTRGSWNTDTQYF. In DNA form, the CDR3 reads TGTGCCAGCAGCACCCGAGGTTCCTGGAACACAGATACGCAGTATTTT. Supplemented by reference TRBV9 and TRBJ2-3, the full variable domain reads DSGVTQTPKHLITATGQRVTLRCSPRSGDLSVYWYQQSLDQGLQFLIQYYNGEERAKGNILERFSAQQFPDLHSELNLSSLELGDSALYFCASSTRGSWNTDTQYFGPGTRLTVL.

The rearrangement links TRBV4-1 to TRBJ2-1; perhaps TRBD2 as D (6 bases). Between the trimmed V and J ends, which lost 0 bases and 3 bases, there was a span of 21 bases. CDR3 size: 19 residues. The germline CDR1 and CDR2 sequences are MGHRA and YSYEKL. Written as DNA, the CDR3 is TGCGCCAGCAGCCAAGATCAATTTTCACGGACGGGAGACTACAATGAGCAGTTCTTC. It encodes CASSQDQFSRTGDYNEQFF.

The CDR3 region has the DNA TGTGCCAGCAGCCGACAGGGGAACACTGAAGCTTTCTTT. Translating it yields CASSRQGNTEAFF. This chain uses TRBV9 with TRBJ1-1; 7 bases agree with TRBD1. The CDR3 is made up of 13 amino acids. The germline V gene encodes CDR1 SGDLS and CDR2 YYNGEE. After removal of 4 bases from V and 1 base from J, the junction contained 1 base not matched to a gene. Supplemented by reference TRBV9 and TRBJ1-1, the full variable domain reads DSGVTQTPKHLITATGQRVTLRCSPRSGDLSVYWYQQSLDQGLQFLIQYYNGEERAKGNILERFSAQQFPDLHSELNLSSLELGDSALYFCASSRQGNTEAFFGQGTRLTVV.

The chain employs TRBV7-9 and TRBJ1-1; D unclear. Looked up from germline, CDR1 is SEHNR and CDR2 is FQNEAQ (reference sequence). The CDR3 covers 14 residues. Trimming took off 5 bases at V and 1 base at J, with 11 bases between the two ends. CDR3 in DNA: TGTGCCAGCAGCCCAAAAAACGGGAACACTGAAGCTTTCTTT. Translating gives CASSPKNGNTEAFF.

The CDR3 nucleotides read TGTGCCAGCAGCCACGGACAGGGGTACGGCTACACCTTC. Translated: CASSHGQGYGYTF. J is TRBJ1-2 and V is TRBV6-5; 9 nucleotides match TRBD1. Germline V gene sequence: CDR1 MNHEY, CDR2 SVGAGI. The CDR3 consists of 13 residues. V gave up 6 bases and J gave up 8 bases; unmatched junction bases: 7.

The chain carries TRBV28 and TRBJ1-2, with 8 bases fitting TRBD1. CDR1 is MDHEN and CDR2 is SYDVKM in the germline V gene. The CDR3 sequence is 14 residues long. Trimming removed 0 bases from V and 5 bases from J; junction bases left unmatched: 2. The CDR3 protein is CASSLWDRVYGYTF. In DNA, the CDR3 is TGTGCCAGCAGTTTATGGGACAGGGTATATGGCTACACCTTC.

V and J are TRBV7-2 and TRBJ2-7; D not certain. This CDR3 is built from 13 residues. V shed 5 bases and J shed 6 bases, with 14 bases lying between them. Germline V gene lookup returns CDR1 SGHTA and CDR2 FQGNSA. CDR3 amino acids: CASSPRWAFEQYF. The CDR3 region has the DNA TGTGCCAGCAGCCCCCGGTGGGCTTTCGAGCAGTACTTC.

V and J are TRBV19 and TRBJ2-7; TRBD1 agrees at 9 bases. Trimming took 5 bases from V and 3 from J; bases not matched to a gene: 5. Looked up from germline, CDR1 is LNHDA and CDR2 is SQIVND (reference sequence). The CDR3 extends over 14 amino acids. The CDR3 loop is CASSSGTGIYEQYF. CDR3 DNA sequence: TGTGCCAGTAGTTCGGGGACAGGGATCTACGAGCAGTACTTC.

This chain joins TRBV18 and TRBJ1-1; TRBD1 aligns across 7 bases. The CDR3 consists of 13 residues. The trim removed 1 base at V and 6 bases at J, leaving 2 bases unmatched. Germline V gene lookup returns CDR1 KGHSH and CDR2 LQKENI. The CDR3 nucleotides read TGTGCCAGCTCACCACAGGGGGCGGCTGAAGCTTTCTTT. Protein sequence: CASSPQGAAEAFF.

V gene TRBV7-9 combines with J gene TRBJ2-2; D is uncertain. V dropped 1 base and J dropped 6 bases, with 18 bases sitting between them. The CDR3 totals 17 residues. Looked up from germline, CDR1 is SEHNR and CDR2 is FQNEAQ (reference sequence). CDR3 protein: CASSLEAGRITPGELFF. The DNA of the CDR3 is TGTGCCAGCAGCTTAGAAGCCGGCAGGATAACCCCCGGGGAGCTGTTTTTT.